These 15 T cell receptor beta chains were sequenced from one sample in a study of blood T cell repertoires in COVID-19. Profiling relied on immunoSEQ multiplex PCR, and the TCRdb table lists in-frame clones only, not all of them. The repertoire includes under 150,000 clones, around four fifths of them detected once, and around 18% sits in the top ten. Specimen: peripheral blood. These TCRs come from an elderly man with acute or convalescent COVID-19.

The CDR3 DNA is TGTGCCAGCAGCCAAGGGTTAGCGGGGGGTCAAGAGACCCAGTACTTC. Translated: CASSQGLAGGQETQYF. The V and J genes are TRBV3-1 (or the pseudogene TRBV3-2) and TRBJ2-5; the match to TRBD2 covers 10 bases. V lost 1 base, J lost 2 bases, and 4 bases stayed unmatched. CDR3 length: 16 residues. Per germline, CDR1 LGHDT and CDR2 YNNKEL (reference sequence).

The J gene is TRBJ2-3, the V gene TRBV29-1; a possible D gene is TRBD1 (6 bases). Per the germline V gene, CDR1 is SQVTM and CDR2 is ANQGSEA. The germline V and J ends were trimmed by 4 bases and 4 bases, with 12 bases remaining between them. The CDR3 is made up of 13 amino acids. CDR3 nucleotides: TGCAGCGTTGGGGACACCTTCGCAGATACGCAGTATTTT. As protein: CSVGDTFADTQYF.

This rearrangement joins TRBV18 to TRBJ2-7; 10 bases fit TRBD2. V trimming: 3 bases; J trimming: 6 bases; junction bases outside the gene matches: 5. Germline V gives CDR1 KGHSH, CDR2 LQKENI. The CDR3 has 14 amino acids. The CDR3 reads CASSPGLARGEQYF. In DNA form, the CDR3 reads TGTGCCAGCTCACCGGGACTAGCGCGGGGCGAGCAGTACTTC.

J is TRBJ2-3 and V is TRBV7-2, with D unclear. The length of the CDR3 is 13 residues. CDR1 is SGHTA, CDR2 FQGNSA, per germline. Trimming removed 2 bases at V and 4 bases at J, with 7 bases between. CDR3 bases: TGTGCCAGCAGCTTACGGAGATCAGATACGCAGTATTTT. Translation gives CASSLRRSDTQYF.

CDR3 nucleotides: TGTGCCAGCAGCTTAACAGGGACCGCTTTCTTT. This gives the protein CASSLTGTAFF. This rearrangement joins TRBV13 to TRBJ1-1; D perhaps matches TRBD1 (6 bases). Germline CDR1 PRHDT, CDR2 FYEKMQ (reference sequence). This CDR3 has 11 residues. Trimming took off 2 bases at V and 11 bases at J, with 9 bases between the two ends.

V gene TRBV5-1 combines with J gene TRBJ2-7; 10 bases agree with TRBD1. V gave up 3 bases and J gave up 7 bases; unmatched junction bases: 4. Germline V lookup: CDR1 SGHRS, CDR2 YFSETQ. The CDR3 contains 13 residues. DNA of the CDR3: TGCGCCAGCAGCTGGGGGACAGGGGTAGAGCAGTACTTC. It specifies CASSWGTGVEQYF.

The rearrangement uses TRBV2 and TRBJ2-7; no definite D call. Per the germline V gene, CDR1 is SNHLY and CDR2 is FYNNEI. The CDR3 is made up of 13 amino acids. With 2 bases removed from V and 6 bases from J, the gap between germline ends came to 11 bases. Written as DNA, the CDR3 is TGTGCCAGCAGTGAATCCAGTTTCGCCGAGCAGTACTTC. Protein product: CASSESSFAEQYF. The full variable domain, with the rest looked up from reference TRBV2 and TRBJ2-7, is EPEVTQTPSHQVTQMGQEVILRCVPISNHLYFYWYRQILGQKVEFLVSFYNNEISEKSEIFDDQFSVERPDGSNFTLKIRSTKLEDSAMYFCASSESSFAEQYFGPGTRLTVT.

The rearrangement links TRBV7-8 to TRBJ2-2, with D perhaps TRBD1 (7 bases). The CDR3 has 15 amino acids. The V end was cut by 7 bases, the J end by 5 bases, with 17 bases between. Germline values: CDR1 SGHVS, CDR2 FQNEAQ. CDR3 sequence: CASNERAGGTGELFF. For the CDR3, the DNA is TGTGCCAGCAACGAAAGAGCAGGGGGGACCGGGGAGCTGTTTTTT.

This clone appeared a few times. The chain is built from TRBV4-3 and TRBJ2-7; D unclear. Looked up from germline, CDR1 is LGHNA and CDR2 is YSLEER. The V end lost 2 bases, the J end lost 2 bases, and 13 bases lay between the germline ends. The CDR3 runs 15 residues. The CDR3 nucleotides are TGCGCCAGCAGCCAAATTTGGGCAGGTACCTACGAGCAGTACTTC. Protein product: CASSQIWAGTYEQYF.

Only one count was recorded for this clone. V and J are TRBV6-5 and TRBJ2-1; TRBD1 aligns across 7 bases. Trimming took 7 bases from V and 13 from J; bases not matched to a gene: 10. In germline, CDR1 is MNHEY, CDR2 SVGAGI. The CDR3 is made up of 12 amino acids. CDR3 sequence reads: CASTALTGKQFF. The CDR3 DNA reads TGTGCCAGCACAGCCTTGACAGGGAAACAGTTCTTC.

V gene TRBV27 combines with J gene TRBJ2-7; tentatively, D is TRBD2 (6 bases). This CDR3 is 16 amino acids long. The germline V and J ends were trimmed by 6 bases and 2 bases, with 20 bases remaining between them. Germline values: CDR1 MNHEY, CDR2 SMNVEV (reference sequence). Here the CDR3 DNA reads TGTGCCAGCAGACGCGTTACGGGACTCGGGGCCTACGAGCAGTACTTC. Its protein is CASRRVTGLGAYEQYF.

The chain recombines TRBV10-3 with TRBJ1-1; 9 positions match TRBD1. After removal of 7 bases from V and 5 bases from J, the junction contained 11 bases not matched to a gene. Germline CDR1 ENHRY, CDR2 SYGVKD. The CDR3 is made up of 15 amino acids. The CDR3 region has the DNA TGTGCCATCACCGGGACAGGGTCGGGGGAGACTGAAGCTTTCTTT. Protein product: CAITGTGSGETEAFF.

This chain uses TRBV10-3 with TRBJ1-5; TRBD1 is a possible D gene (6 bases). The CDR3 has 16 amino acids. Trimming pared 2 bases from V and 0 bases from J, leaving 11 bases between. Germline-derived CDR1 and CDR2 are ENHRY and SYGVKD. DNA for the CDR3: TGTGCCATCAGTGAGGGGGGCAGGGGTAGCAATCAGCCCCAGCATTTT. Translating it yields CAISEGGRGSNQPQHF.

The rearrangement links TRBV9 to TRBJ2-1; 10 nucleotides agree with TRBD2. Germline V gene lookup returns CDR1 SGDLS and CDR2 YYNGEE. V was clipped by 0 bases and J by 3 bases; unmatched bases: 3. The CDR3 length is 16 residues. CDR3 in amino acids: CASSVGTSGVYNEQFF. The CDR3 DNA reads as TGTGCCAGCAGCGTAGGTACTAGCGGGGTCTACAATGAGCAGTTCTTC.

The gene calls are TRBV5-1 and TRBJ2-3; TRBD1 matches 9 bases. Germline values: CDR1 SGHRS, CDR2 YFSETQ. The V gene end was trimmed by 5 bases and the J gene end by 3 bases; junction bases not matched to a gene: 4. The CDR3 totals 14 residues. In DNA, the CDR3 is TGCGCCAGCAGATCCGACAGGGGGACAGATACGCAGTATTTT. It codes for CASRSDRGTDTQYF.